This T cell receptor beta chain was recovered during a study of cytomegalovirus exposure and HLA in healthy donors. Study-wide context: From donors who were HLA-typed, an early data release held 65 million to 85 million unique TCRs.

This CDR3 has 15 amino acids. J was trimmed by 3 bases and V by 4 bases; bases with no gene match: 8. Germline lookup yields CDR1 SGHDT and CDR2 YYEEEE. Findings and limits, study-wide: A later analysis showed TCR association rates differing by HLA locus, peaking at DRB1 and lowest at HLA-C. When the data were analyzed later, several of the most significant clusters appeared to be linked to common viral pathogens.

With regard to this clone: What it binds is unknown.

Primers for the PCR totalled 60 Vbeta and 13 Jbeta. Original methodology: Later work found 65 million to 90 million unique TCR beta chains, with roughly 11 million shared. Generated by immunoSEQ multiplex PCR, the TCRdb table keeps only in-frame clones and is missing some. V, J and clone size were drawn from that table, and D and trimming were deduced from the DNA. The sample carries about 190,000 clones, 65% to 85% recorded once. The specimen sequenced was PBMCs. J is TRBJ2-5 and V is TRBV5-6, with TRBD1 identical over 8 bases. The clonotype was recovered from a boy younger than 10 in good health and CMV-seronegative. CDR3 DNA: TGTGCCAGCAGCGGGGGACAGGAGCTCGAAGAGACCCAGTACTTC. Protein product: CASSGGQELEETQYF.